This T cell receptor (beta chain) is drawn from a study of control samples from healthy donors and cancer patients (dated by TCRdb to 2018 to 2020). Per the germline V gene (reference sequence), LNHNV is the CDR1 and YYDKDF is the CDR2. Measured from the cysteine to the phenylalanine, the CDR3 is 17 residues long. Solely the CDR3 DNA is kept, with 51 bases framed from the first base. The V and J ends are trimmed by 0 bases and 8 bases, leaving 22 bases between them. On this clone: The clone's antigen remains unknown. There are no base qualities to consult, and no much larger clone falls within one base.

Libraries were made using the immunoSEQ multiplex PCR assay. Entries here come from immuneACCESS through TCRdb and include only in-frame sequences with V and J called. Some clones fail to appear in such tables; in the studies checked, an unresolved V gene covers under half of the shortfall, and the cause of the remainder is unknown. The sample table records about 110,000 clones; approximately 90% of these occur just once. Together, the top ten hold approximately 4% of the sample. Sequencing used blood. This receptor was obtained from a human donor in good health. The donor label of this sample is uncertain. The V gene is TRBV15 and the J gene is TRBJ1-2, with a weak D call of TRBD1 (5 bases match). The nucleotide sequence is TGTGCCACCAGCAGAGATCGAGAAATGGGCAGGGTTGGCGGCTACACCTTC. Translated, it reads CATSRDREMGRVGGYTF.